The present TCR beta chain was sequenced within a study of blood T cell repertoires in COVID-19. Study in general: COVID-19 samples, acute and convalescent, were from the United States, Italy and Spain. T cells, B-cell-depleted T cells, or PBMCs supplied cDNA or gDNA.

The CDR3 loop spans 15 amino acids. CDR1 is MNHEY and CDR2 is SMNVEV in the germline V gene (reference sequence). The trim removed 2 bases at V and 4 bases at J, leaving 6 bases unmatched. In the study's own analysis: Amplification of reference gene primers was used by the study to estimate nucleated cell counts. This table comes from immunoSEQ multiplex PCR, and its TCRdb copy is limited to in-frame clones, with some not included. D and trimming were read from the DNA, whereas the V and J calls and clone size are those reported in that table. The top ten hold just under 20% of the sample, which has about 220,000 clones, about 85% seen once.

The rearrangement links TRBV27 to TRBJ2-7; 9 bases match TRBD1. Material: peripheral blood. The receptor was isolated from a man under 40 with active or convalescent COVID-19. This CDR3 is CASSLIRDRVYEQYF. The CDR3 DNA reads as TGTGCCAGCAGTTTAATCCGGGACAGGGTATACGAGCAGTACTTC.